One T cell receptor beta chain is described in this entry. This entry belongs to a study of blood T cell repertoires in COVID-19. The CDR3 extends over 18 amino acids. Germline CDR1 is LGHNA and CDR2 is YNFKEQ. The V segment lost 0 bases and the J segment 6 bases; nucleotides outside the gene matches: 15. Profiled with immunoSEQ multiplex PCR; TCRdb holds only in-frame clones, not every one. The sample has some 110,000 clones, 65% to 85% seen once. This clonotype was obtained from a woman aged 65 to 85 with acute or convalescent COVID-19. The sample comprised peripheral blood. The chain couples TRBV4-2 to TRBJ2-5, with 8 bases lining up with TRBD2. CDR3 loop: CASSQDSEYTGGGKTQYF. CDR3 DNA sequence: TGTGCCAGCAGCCAAGATAGTGAGTACACCGGCGGGGGGAAGACCCAGTACTTC.